This T cell receptor (beta chain) was observed in a study of T cells in women clearing cervical HPV infection. CDR1 and CDR2 from the germline V gene are SQVTM and ANQGSEA. Trimming cost V 3 bases and J 7 bases; bases outside gene matches: 5. The length of the CDR3 is 15 residues. Profiling relied on immunoSEQ multiplex PCR, and the TCRdb table lists in-frame clones only, not all of them. The data include roughly 42,000 clones; the top ten clones carry 1.2%. Remarks on this clone: The read halts 3 residues ahead of the CDR3 end, with the missing end drawn from the germline J gene.

V gene TRBV29-1 combines with J gene TRBJ2-5, with TRBD2 identical over 16 bases. The sequenced sample was blood buffy coat. The origin of this receptor is a woman aged 18-70 years with a cervical HPV16 infection that either progressed to CIN3+ or cleared (not recorded which). Here the CDR3 reads CSVEGLAGGGWTQYF. CDR3 DNA, as far as it was read: TGCAGCGTTGAGGGACTAGCGGGAGGGGGGTGGACC.